This is a list of T cell receptor beta chains from one sample in a study of T-cell memory formation after mild COVID-19. TCRdb reprocessed the 5' RACE reads via MiXCR and lists one record per CDR3 protein. The table shows approximately 500,000 distinct CDR3 sequences, with roughly 25% occurring only once. The sample was PBMCs or a T cell subset sorted from them (not recorded which). These receptors were taken from an adult woman who had mild COVID-19 (a few samples of this study predate the infection). Cell type and time point are not known. The conserved cysteine and the conserved F or W are not part of the CDR3 here. The order of the fields is CDR3 protein, V gene.

ASSQFPGPNYEQY | TRBV4-1
ASIASGGSDTQY | TRBV5-1
ATSDGLLAKNIQY | TRBV24-1
ASSLAGALTNEKLF | TRBV7-8
SAGTSGRTYEQY | TRBV20-1
ASRGLATYNEQF | TRBV12-3/TRBV12-4
ASSLGGQGMNTEAF | TRBV7-9
ASSFGTATDTQY | TRBV5-1
ASSLGQMISYEQY | TRBV5-1
ASSKGLAGVNEQF | TRBV4-1
ASSRGVSGGARDTQY | TRBV7-3
ASSARTGVGANVLT | TRBV7-2
ASSPIGPGEQY | TRBV12-3/TRBV12-4
AWSVYSNTGELF | TRBV30
ASSLGVSGDTQY | TRBV5-5
AWSHGSYEQF | TRBV30
ASSQDAGRRTEAF | TRBV3-1
ASSLGSGNQPQH | TRBV5-5
ATSRDRTSYEQY | TRBV15
SAILAGLAYEQY | TRBV20-1
ASRGRIYEQY | TRBV5-1
SVYNRYGYT | TRBV29-1
ASSPSGRLGNEQF | TRBV18
ASSYSARQYSNYGYT | TRBV6-5
ASSQIPLQRDTQY | TRBV18
ATSDSGRNYGYT | TRBV24-1
ASSWRLGGYEQY | TRBV5-1
SVDARDRADTQY | TRBV29-1
SPRREGTDTQY | TRBV20-1
ASSSRRVGNQPQH | TRBV5-5
ASGGSNEQY | TRBV12-3/TRBV12-4
ASSQDIPGHRNTEAF | TRBV4-1
SARSGGEHEQY | TRBV20-1
ASRTGGLETDTQY | TRBV5-1
SARGGSGSFDEQF | TRBV20-1
AQQVTGELF | TRBV7-8
ATSREAWYGYT | TRBV15
ASSPPAAGGYGYT | TRBV18
ASSPKGQALNTEAF | TRBV7-3
ASSPPGGLSYEQY | TRBV14
SVVGVYGYT | TRBV29-1